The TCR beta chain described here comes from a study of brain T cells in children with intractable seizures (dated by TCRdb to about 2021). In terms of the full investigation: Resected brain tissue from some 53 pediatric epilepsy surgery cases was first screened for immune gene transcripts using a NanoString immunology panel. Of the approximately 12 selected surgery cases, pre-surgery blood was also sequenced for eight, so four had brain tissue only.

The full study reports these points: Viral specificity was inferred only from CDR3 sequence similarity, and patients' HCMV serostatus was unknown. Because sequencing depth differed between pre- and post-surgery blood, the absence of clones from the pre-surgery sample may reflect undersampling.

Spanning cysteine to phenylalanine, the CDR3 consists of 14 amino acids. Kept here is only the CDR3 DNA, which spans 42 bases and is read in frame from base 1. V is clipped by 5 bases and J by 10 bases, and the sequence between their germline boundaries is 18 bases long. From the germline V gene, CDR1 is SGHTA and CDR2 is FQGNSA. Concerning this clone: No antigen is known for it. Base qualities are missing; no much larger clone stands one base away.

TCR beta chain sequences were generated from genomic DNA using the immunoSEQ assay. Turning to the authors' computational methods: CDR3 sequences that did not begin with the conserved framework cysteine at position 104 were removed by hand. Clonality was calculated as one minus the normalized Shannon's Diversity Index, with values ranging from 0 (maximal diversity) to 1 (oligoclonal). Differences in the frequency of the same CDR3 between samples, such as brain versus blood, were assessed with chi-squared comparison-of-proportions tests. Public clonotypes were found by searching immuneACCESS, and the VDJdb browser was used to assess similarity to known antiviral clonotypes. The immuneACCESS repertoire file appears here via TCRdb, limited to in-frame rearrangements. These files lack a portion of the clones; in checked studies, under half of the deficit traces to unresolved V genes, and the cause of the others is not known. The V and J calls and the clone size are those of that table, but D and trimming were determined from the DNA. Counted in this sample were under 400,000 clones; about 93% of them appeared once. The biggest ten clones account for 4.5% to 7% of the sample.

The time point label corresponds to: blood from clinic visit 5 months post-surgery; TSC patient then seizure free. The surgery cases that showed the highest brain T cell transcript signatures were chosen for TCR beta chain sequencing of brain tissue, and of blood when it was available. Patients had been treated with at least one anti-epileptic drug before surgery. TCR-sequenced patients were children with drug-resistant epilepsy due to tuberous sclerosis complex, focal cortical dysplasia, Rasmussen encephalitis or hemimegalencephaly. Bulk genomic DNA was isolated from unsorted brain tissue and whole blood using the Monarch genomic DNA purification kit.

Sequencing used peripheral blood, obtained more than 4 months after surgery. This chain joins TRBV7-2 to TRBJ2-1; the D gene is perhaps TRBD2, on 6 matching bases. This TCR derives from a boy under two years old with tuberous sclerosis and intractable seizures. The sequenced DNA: TGTGCCAGCAGCCCGGGATCACTAGCAGGAGAGCAGTTCTTC. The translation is CASSPGSLAGEQFF.